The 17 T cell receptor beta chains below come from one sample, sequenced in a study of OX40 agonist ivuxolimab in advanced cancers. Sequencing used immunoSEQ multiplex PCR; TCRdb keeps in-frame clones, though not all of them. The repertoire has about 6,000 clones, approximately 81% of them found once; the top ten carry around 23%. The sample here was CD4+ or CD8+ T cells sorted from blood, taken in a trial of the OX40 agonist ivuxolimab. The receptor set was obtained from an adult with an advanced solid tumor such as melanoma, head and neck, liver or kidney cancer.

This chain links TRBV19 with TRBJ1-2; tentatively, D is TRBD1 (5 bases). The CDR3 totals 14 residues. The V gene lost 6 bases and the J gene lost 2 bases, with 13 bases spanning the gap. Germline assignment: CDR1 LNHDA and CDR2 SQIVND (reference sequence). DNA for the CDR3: TGTGCCAGTAGGAGGGCAGGGAGAAACTATGGCTACACCTTC. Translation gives CASRRAGRNYGYTF.

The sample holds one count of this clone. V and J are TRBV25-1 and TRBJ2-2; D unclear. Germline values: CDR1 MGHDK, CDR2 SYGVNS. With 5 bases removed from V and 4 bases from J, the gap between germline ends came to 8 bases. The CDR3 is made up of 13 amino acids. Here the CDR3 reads CASSLPGTGELFF. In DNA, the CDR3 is TGTGCCAGCAGTCTGCCAGGCACCGGGGAGCTGTTTTTT.

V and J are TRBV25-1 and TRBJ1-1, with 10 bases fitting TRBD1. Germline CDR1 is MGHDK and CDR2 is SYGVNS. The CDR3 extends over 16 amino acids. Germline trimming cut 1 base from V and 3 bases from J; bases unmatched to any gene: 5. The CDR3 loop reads CASSEWRQGADTEAFF. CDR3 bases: TGTGCCAGCAGTGAATGGCGACAGGGGGCAGACACTGAAGCTTTCTTT. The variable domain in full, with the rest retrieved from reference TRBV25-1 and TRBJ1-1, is EADIYQTPRYLVIGTGKKITLECSQTMGHDKMYWYQQDPGMELHLIHYSYGVNSTEKGDLSSESTVSRIRTEHFPLTLESARPSHTSQYLCASSEWRQGADTEAFFGQGTRLTVV.

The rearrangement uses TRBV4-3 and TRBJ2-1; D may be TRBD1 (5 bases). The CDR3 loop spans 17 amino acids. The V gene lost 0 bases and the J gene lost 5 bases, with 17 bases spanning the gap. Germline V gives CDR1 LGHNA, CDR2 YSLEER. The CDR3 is CASSQEDSGHRNNEQFF. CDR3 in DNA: TGCGCCAGCAGCCAAGAAGACTCCGGACACCGAAACAATGAGCAGTTCTTC.

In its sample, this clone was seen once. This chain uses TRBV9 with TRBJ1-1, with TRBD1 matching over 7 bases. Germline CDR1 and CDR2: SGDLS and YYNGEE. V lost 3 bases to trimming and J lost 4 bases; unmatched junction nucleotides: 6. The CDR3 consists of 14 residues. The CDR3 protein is CASSAMTGRTEAFF. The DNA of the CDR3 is TGTGCCAGCAGCGCTATGACAGGGCGCACTGAAGCTTTCTTT.

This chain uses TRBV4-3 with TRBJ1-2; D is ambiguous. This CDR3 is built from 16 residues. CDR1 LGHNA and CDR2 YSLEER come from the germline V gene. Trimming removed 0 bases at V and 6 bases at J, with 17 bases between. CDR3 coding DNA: TGCGCCAGCAGCCAAGATTCCGGCATATCTGGCGATGGCTACACCTTC. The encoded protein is CASSQDSGISGDGYTF.

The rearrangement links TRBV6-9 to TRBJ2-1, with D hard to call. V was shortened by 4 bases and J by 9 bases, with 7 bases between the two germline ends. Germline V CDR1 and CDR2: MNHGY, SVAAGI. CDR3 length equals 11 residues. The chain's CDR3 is CASSFGGEQFF. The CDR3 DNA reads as TGTGCCAGCAGTTTCGGCGGTGAGCAGTTCTTC.

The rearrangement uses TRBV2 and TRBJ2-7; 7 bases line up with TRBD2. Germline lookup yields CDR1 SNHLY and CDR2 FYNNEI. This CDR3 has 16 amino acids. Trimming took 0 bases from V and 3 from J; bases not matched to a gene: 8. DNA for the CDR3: TGTGCCAGCAGTGAAGCGCTTCGGGGAGGGAGCTACGAGCAGTACTTC. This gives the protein CASSEALRGGSYEQYF.

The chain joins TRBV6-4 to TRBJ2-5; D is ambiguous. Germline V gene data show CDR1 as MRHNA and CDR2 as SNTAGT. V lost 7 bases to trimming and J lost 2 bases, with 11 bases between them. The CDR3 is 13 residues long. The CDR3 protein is CASIEPKQETQYF. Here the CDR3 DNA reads TGTGCCAGCATCGAACCGAAACAAGAGACCCAGTACTTC.

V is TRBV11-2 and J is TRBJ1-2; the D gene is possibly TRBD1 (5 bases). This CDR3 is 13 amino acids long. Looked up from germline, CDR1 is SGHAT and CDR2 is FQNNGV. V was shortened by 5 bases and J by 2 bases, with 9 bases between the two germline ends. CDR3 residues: CASSKQENYGYTF. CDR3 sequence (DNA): TGTGCCAGCAGCAAACAGGAGAACTATGGCTACACCTTC.

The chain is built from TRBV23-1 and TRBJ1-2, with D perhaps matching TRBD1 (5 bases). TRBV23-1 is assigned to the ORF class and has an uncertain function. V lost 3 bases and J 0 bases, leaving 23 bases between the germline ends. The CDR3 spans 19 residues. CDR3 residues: CASSQSDPRGFRANYGYTF. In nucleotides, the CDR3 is TGCGCCAGCAGTCAGTCGGACCCCCGGGGCTTCCGAGCTAACTATGGCTACACCTTC.

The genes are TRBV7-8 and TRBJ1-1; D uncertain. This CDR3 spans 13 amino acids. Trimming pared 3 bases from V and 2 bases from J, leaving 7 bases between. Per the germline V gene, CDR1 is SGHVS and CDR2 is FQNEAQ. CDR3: CASSFGENTEAFF. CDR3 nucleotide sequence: TGTGCCAGCAGCTTTGGAGAAAACACTGAAGCTTTCTTT.

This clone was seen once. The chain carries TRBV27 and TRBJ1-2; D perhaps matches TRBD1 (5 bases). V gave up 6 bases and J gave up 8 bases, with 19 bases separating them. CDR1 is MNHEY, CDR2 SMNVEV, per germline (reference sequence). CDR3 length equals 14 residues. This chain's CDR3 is CASRTTGGRAGYTF. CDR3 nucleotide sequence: TGTGCCAGCAGAACGACGGGGGGTCGTGCCGGCTACACCTTC.

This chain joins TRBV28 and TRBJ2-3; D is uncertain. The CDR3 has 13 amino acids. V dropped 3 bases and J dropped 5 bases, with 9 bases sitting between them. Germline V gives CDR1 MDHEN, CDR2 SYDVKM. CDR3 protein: CASSFRSQDTQYF. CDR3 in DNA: TGTGCCAGCAGTTTTCGGTCCCAAGATACGCAGTATTTT.

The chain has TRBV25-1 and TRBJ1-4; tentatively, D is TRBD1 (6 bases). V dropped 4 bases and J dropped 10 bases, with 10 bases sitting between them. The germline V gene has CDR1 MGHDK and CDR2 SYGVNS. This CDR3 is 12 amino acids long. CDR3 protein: CASSAEGGKLFF. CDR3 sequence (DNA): TGTGCCAGCAGTGCCGAGGGGGGAAAACTGTTTTTT. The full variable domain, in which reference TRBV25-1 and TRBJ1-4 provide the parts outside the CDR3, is EADIYQTPRYLVIGTGKKITLECSQTMGHDKMYWYQQDPGMELHLIHYSYGVNSTEKGDLSSESTVSRIRTEHFPLTLESARPSHTSQYLCASSAEGGKLFFGSGTQLSVL.

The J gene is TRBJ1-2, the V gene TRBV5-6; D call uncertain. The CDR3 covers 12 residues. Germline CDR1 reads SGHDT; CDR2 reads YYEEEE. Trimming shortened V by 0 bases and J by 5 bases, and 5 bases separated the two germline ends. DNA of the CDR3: TGTGCCAGCAGCTTGGCGGGTTATGGCTACACCTTC. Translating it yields CASSLAGYGYTF.

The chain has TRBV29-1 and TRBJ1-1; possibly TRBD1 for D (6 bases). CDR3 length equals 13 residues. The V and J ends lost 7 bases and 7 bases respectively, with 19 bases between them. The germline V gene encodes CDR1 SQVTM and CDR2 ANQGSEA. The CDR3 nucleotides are TGCAGCGCCCACGGGGGGGCCGTACATGAAGCTTTCTTT. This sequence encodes CSAHGGAVHEAFF.